This T cell receptor (beta chain) was obtained from a study of T cells in localized non-small cell lung cancer. Study findings and constraints: The appearance of a median roughly 53 of the top 100 tumor clones was seen in adjacent lung. The highest T cell clonality was in uninvolved adjacent lung, above tumor. Overall survival was longer when the density of T cells in the blood was higher.

A note on this clone: Its antigen is unknown.

Trimming at V came to 7 bases and at J to 3 bases, leaving 7 bases not matched to a gene. Germline CDR1 reads MDHEN; CDR2 reads SYDVKM. The CDR3 is 14 amino acids. Measured with immunoSEQ multiplex PCR; TCRdb has only the in-frame clones, and not every one. Of about 52,000 clones in the sample, about nine tenths were seen once. The J gene is TRBJ1-2, the V gene TRBV28, with 8 bases aligning to TRBD1. Specimen: peripheral blood, collected before any cancer treatment. The sequence was collected from a male donor at least 60 years old with stage III squamous cell lung carcinoma. This chain's CDR3 is CASISGGSDYGYTF. In nucleotides, the CDR3 is TGTGCCAGCATTTCAGGGGGCTCGGACTATGGCTACACCTTC.